The rows below give T cell receptor beta chains drawn from one sample of a study of blood T cell repertoires in COVID-19. Some clones are missing from TCRdb's copy, which holds only in-frame ones; the method was immunoSEQ multiplex PCR. Of approximately 170,000 clones listed, 84% were seen once; the top ten hold roughly 8%. Material for sequencing was PBMCs or T cells enriched from blood (not recorded which). These receptors all come from a woman aged 50 to 65 who had recovered from COVID-19. The CDR3 runs from the conserved cysteine through the conserved F or W. D genes are given only for firm matches. Expanded clones are given a class, and other clones once, few, many or no size at all.

d_call j_call clone_size v_call cdr3_nt cdr3_aa
. TRBJ1-2 . TRBV27 TGTGCCAGCAGTCCGGGACTCCCTTTTTATGGCTACACCTTC CASSPGLPFYGYTF
TRBD1 TRBJ1-2 . TRBV28 TGTGCCAGCAACTCGGGACAGTCTTTCTATGGCTACACCTTC CASNSGQSFYGYTF
. TRBJ2-7 . TRBV4-3 TGCGCCAGCAGCCAAGGAGCCCTTTACGAGCAGTACTTC CASSQGALYEQYF
. TRBJ1-1 many TRBV2 TGTGCCAGCAACTACAGGTGGACTGAAGCTTTCTTT CASNYRWTEAFF
. TRBJ1-1 . TRBV6-5 TGTGCCAGCAGTCTCAGGGGTGAGGCTGAAGCTTTCTTT CASSLRGEAEAFF
TRBD2 TRBJ2-1 . TRBV5-5 TGTGCCAGCAGCTTGGGGCCGACTAGCGGGAGTGGCAATGAGCAGTTCTTC CASSLGPTSGSGNEQFF
TRBD1 TRBJ1-2 . TRBV29-1 TGCAGCGTTGAAGAAACAGGGGGCACGAACTATGGCTACACCTTC CSVEETGGTNYGYTF
TRBD2 TRBJ2-1 . TRBV29-1 TGCAGCGTTGTTATGACTAGCGGCTACAATGAGCAGTTCTTC CSVVMTSGYNEQFF
. TRBJ2-2 . TRBV28 TGTGCCAGCAGCTTTCCCCTAGCCGCCGACACCGGGGAGCTGTTTTTT CASSFPLAADTGELFF
. TRBJ2-7 once TRBV29-1 TGCAGCGTGGCGAGCGGAACCTACGAGCAGTACTTC CSVASGTYEQYF
. TRBJ2-7 few TRBV5-1 TGCGCCAGCAGCTTGGGACAGACCAGCTCCTACGAGCAGTACTTC CASSLGQTSSYEQYF
. TRBJ1-4 many TRBV7-9 TGTGCCAGCAGCTCCCCGGCGACAGCTAATGAAAAACTGTTTTTT CASSSPATANEKLFF
TRBD2 TRBJ2-3 . TRBV9 TGTGCCAGCAGCGCCACTAGCGGGAGAAGTGAGGGCACAGATACGCAGTATTTT CASSATSGRSEGTDTQYF
. TRBJ1-1 . TRBV18 TGTGCCAGCTCACCACTCGGCCGGGGGGCGAACACTGAAGCTTTCTTT CASSPLGRGANTEAFF
. TRBJ1-4 . TRBV12-3/TRBV12-4 TGTGCCAGCCGAAACAGGGAAAGTGAAAAACTGTTTTTT CASRNRESEKLFF
. TRBJ1-1 . TRBV18 TGTGCCAGCTCAACTAACCAGAACACTGAAGCTTTCTTT CASSTNQNTEAFF
. TRBJ2-5 . TRBV3-1/TRBV3-2 TGTGCCAGCAGCAACGACATACCCGAGACCCAGTACTTC CASSNDIPETQYF
TRBD1 TRBJ1-3 . TRBV6-5 TGTGCCAGCACGGGGACAGGCGGAACCATATATTTT CASTGTGGTIYF
TRBD1 TRBJ1-2 . TRBV4-3 TGCGCCAGCAGCCAAGTGACAGGGGTCTATGGCTACACCTTC CASSQVTGVYGYTF
. TRBJ1-1 . TRBV28 TGTGCCAGCAGTTTGATAGTACGCGGGAACACTGAAGCTTTCTTT CASSLIVRGNTEAFF
TRBD1 TRBJ1-3 . TRBV19 TGTGCCAGTACCGACGGGACAGGGGTTGGAAACACCATATATTTT CASTDGTGVGNTIYF
TRBD1 TRBJ2-1 . TRBV27 TGTGCCAGCAGTTCCTGGACAGGGGAGAACAATGAGCAGTTCTTC CASSSWTGENNEQFF
. TRBJ1-6 . TRBV27 TGTGCCAGCAGTTTAAAACCCAAGGCGGCGGGATCCTATAATTCACCCCTCCACTTT CASSLKPKAAGSYNSPLHF
. TRBJ1-3 . TRBV7-2 TGTGCCAGCAGCCCCGAGAGGGGGAACACCATATATTTT CASSPERGNTIYF
TRBD1 TRBJ2-2 . TRBV7-3 TGTGCCAGCAGCTTACGGACAGGGCGAGACACCGGGGAGCTGTTTTTT CASSLRTGRDTGELFF
TRBD2 TRBJ2-3 . TRBV7-3 TGTGCCAGCAGCTTAAGGGTAGGTAGGACTAGCGGGGGGTGGGCAGATACGCAGTATTTT CASSLRVGRTSGGWADTQYF
. TRBJ1-1 . TRBV5-6 TGTGCCAGCAGCTTGAGAGGGAACACTGAAGCTTTCTTT CASSLRGNTEAFF
TRBD1 TRBJ2-5 . TRBV5-1 TGCGCCAGCAGCTTTGGCAGGGGGCAAGAGACCCAGTACTTC CASSFGRGQETQYF
TRBD1 TRBJ2-5 few TRBV18 TGTGCCAGCGAACGAACAGGGGAAGAGACCCAGTACTTC CASERTGEETQYF
. TRBJ1-3 . TRBV6-2/TRBV6-3 TGTGCCAGCAGTTACGGAGGAACGGGAAACACCATATATTTT CASSYGGTGNTIYF
. TRBJ2-1 few TRBV18 TGTGCCAGCTCACCGGGGGCGAATGAGCAGTTCTTC CASSPGANEQFF
TRBD1 TRBJ1-1 . TRBV5-1 TGCGCCAGCAGCTTGGGGACAGGGGCGGTGGAAGCTTTCTTT CASSLGTGAVEAFF
TRBD1 TRBJ2-2 . TRBV3-1/TRBV3-2 TGTGCCAGCAGCCTCGCAGGGGGCGGTCACACCGGGGAGCTGTTTTTT CASSLAGGGHTGELFF
. TRBJ1-1 . TRBV19 TGTGCCAGTAGTATGAGGGGGACTGAAGCTTTCTTT CASSMRGTEAFF
. TRBJ2-5 . TRBV11-3 TGTGCCAGCAGCCGACAGGTTTCGGAGACCCAGTACTTC CASSRQVSETQYF
TRBD1 TRBJ2-2 . TRBV28 TGTGCCAGCACGAGACAGGGTTATGTCGCCGGGGAGCTGTTTTTT CASTRQGYVAGELFF
TRBD1 TRBJ1-5 once TRBV6-5 TGTGCCAGCAGTTTACAGGGGGCCAACCAGCCCCAGCATTTT CASSLQGANQPQHF
. TRBJ2-3 . TRBV3-1/TRBV3-2 TGTGCCAGCAGCCAAGTCATGAGGGGAGGAACAGATACGCAGTATTTT CASSQVMRGGTDTQYF
TRBD2 TRBJ2-2 . TRBV5-1 TGCGCCAGCAGCTTGGGTACGCACGGGAGGGCCACCGGGGAGCTGTTTTTT CASSLGTHGRATGELFF
. TRBJ2-7 . TRBV14 TGTGCCAGCAGCCCCCACCAACTACATCCGCGTTACTACGAGCAGTACTTC CASSPHQLHPRYYEQYF
TRBD1 TRBJ1-2 . TRBV4-2 TGTGCCAGCAGCCAAGATTGGTTAGGGGGCGCTGGCTACACCTTC CASSQDWLGGAGYTF
TRBD1 TRBJ1-5 once TRBV18 TGTGCCAGCTCACGTGGACAGGCGCGTGAGCCCCAGCATTTT CASSRGQAREPQHF
. TRBJ2-2 few TRBV2 TGTGCCAGCAGTGATGGGCACACCGGGGAGCTGTTTTTT CASSDGHTGELFF
. TRBJ2-7 . TRBV28 TGTGCCAGCAGTTTCGACGGAGGCCCCTACGAGCAGTACTTC CASSFDGGPYEQYF
. TRBJ1-6 . TRBV19 TGTGCCAGTAGTCCGGACCACGCGGGTTCACCCCTCCACTTT CASSPDHAGSPLHF
TRBD2 TRBJ2-1 . TRBV15 TGTGCCACCAGCAGAGTGGGAGGGACGCCCTCCTACAATGAGCAGTTCTTC CATSRVGGTPSYNEQFF
. TRBJ2-5 . TRBV5-6 TGTGCCAGCAGCTTACTTGAATTTGGACAGAAAGAGACCCAGTACTTC CASSLLEFGQKETQYF
. TRBJ1-3 once TRBV28 TGTGCCAGCAGTTTTGTAAGCAGGATGGTTACGGACACCATATATTTT CASSFVSRMVTDTIYF
. TRBJ1-2 once TRBV6-5 TGTGCCAGCAGTTGGGGCCGGGGGACTATTGCCTATGGCTACACCTTC CASSWGRGTIAYGYTF
. TRBJ2-3 . TRBV7-2 TGTGCCAGCAGCACAGGGGGGGTCACAGATACGCAGTATTTT CASSTGGVTDTQYF
. TRBJ1-1 . TRBV9 TGTGCCAGCAGCCCTATGAGGAATCCGAACACTGAAGCTTTCTTT CASSPMRNPNTEAFF
TRBD1 TRBJ2-4 . TRBV4-1 TGCGCCAGCAGCCAACCCGCCGGGACAGGGAGAAACATTCAGTACTTC CASSQPAGTGRNIQYF
TRBD1 TRBJ1-2 . TRBV7-9 TGTGCCAGCAGCCCGCCCGGACAGGGAATAGAAGGCTACACCTTC CASSPPGQGIEGYTF